Given below is one T cell receptor beta chain in context. Its antigen is currently unknown. Profiling relied on immunoSEQ multiplex PCR, and the TCRdb table lists in-frame clones only, not all of them. This table holds about 90,000 clones, 91% found once. The sample comes from a study of OX40 agonist ivuxolimab in advanced cancers. Overall study: Prior anti-PD-1, anti-PD-L1 or anti-CTLA-4 therapy was allowed; around 40% had some.

Study observations and caveats: At 0.1 to 3.0 mg/kg and by week 6, CD4+ and CD8+ T cells in the blood had expanded clonally.

This CDR3 is 13 amino acids long. Trimming took 5 bases from V and 4 from J, leaving 9 bases between them. Germline CDR1 reads SGHTA; CDR2 reads FQGNSA. This rearrangement joins TRBV7-2 to TRBJ2-1; unclear D gene. The TCR sequence derives from an adult with an advanced solid tumor such as melanoma, head and neck, liver or kidney cancer. The specimen was CD4+ or CD8+ T cells sorted from blood, collected in a trial of the OX40 agonist ivuxolimab. DNA for the CDR3: TGTGCCAGCAGCCAGGTTACGTACAATGAGCAGTTCTTC. This encodes CASSQVTYNEQFF.